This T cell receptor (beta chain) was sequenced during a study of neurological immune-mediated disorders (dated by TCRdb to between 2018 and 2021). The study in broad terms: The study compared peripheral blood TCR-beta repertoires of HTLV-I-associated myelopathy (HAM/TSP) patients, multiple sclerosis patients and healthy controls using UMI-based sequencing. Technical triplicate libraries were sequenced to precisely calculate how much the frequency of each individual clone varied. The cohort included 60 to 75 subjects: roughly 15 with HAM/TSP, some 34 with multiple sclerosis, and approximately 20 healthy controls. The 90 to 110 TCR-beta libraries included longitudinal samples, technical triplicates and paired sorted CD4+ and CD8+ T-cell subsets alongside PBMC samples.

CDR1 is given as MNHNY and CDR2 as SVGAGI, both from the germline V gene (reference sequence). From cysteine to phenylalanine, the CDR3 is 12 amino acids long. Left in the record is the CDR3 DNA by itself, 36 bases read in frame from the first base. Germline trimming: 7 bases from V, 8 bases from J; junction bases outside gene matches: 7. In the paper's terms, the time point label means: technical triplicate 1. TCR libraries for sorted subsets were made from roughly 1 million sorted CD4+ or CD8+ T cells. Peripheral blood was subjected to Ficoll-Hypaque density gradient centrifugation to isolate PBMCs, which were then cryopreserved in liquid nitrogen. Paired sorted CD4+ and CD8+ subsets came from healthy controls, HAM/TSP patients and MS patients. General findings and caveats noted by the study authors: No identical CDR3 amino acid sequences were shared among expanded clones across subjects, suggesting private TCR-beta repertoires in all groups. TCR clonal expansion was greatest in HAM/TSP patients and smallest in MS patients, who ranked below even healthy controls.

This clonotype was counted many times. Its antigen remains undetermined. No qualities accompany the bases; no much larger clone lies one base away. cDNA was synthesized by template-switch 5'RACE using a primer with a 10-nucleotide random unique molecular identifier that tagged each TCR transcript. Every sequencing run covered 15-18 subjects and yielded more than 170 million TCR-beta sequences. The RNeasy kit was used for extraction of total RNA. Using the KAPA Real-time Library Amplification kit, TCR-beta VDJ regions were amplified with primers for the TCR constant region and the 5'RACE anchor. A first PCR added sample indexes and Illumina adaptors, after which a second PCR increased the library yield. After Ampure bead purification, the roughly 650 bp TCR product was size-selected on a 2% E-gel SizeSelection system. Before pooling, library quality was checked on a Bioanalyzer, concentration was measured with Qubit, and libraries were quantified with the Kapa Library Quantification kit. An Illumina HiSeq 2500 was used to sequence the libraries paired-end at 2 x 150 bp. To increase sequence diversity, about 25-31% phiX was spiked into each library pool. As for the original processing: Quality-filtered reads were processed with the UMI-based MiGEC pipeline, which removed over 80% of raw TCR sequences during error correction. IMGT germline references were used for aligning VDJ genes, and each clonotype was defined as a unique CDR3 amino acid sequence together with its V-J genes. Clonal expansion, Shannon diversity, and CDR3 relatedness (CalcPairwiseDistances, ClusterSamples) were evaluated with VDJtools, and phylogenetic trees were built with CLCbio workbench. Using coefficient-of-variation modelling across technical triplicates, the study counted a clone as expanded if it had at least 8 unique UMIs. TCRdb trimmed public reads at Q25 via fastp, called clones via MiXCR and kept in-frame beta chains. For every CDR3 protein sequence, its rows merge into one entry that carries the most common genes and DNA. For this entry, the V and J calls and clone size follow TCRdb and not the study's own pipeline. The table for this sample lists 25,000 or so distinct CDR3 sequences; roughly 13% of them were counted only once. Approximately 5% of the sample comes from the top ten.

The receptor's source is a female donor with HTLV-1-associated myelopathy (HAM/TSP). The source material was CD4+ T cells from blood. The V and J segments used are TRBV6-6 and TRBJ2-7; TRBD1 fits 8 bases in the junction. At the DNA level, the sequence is TGTGCCAGCATGTACGGACAGGGTCAGCAGTACTTC. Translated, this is CASMYGQGQQYF.